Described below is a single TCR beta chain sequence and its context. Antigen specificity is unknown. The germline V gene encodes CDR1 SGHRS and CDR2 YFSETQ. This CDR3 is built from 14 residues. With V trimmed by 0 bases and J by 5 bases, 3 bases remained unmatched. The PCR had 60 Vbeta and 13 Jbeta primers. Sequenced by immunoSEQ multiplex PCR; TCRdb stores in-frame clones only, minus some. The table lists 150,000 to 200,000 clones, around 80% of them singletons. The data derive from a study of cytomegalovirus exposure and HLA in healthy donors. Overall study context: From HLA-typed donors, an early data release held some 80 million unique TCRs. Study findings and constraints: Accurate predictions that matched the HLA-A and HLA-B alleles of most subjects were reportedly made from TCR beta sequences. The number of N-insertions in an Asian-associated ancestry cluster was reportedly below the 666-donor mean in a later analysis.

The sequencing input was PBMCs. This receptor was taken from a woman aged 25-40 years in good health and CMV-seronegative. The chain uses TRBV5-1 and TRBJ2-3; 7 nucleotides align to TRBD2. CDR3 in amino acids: CASSLGTSLDTQYF. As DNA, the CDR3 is TGCGCCAGCAGCTTGGGGACTAGTCTAGATACGCAGTATTTT.